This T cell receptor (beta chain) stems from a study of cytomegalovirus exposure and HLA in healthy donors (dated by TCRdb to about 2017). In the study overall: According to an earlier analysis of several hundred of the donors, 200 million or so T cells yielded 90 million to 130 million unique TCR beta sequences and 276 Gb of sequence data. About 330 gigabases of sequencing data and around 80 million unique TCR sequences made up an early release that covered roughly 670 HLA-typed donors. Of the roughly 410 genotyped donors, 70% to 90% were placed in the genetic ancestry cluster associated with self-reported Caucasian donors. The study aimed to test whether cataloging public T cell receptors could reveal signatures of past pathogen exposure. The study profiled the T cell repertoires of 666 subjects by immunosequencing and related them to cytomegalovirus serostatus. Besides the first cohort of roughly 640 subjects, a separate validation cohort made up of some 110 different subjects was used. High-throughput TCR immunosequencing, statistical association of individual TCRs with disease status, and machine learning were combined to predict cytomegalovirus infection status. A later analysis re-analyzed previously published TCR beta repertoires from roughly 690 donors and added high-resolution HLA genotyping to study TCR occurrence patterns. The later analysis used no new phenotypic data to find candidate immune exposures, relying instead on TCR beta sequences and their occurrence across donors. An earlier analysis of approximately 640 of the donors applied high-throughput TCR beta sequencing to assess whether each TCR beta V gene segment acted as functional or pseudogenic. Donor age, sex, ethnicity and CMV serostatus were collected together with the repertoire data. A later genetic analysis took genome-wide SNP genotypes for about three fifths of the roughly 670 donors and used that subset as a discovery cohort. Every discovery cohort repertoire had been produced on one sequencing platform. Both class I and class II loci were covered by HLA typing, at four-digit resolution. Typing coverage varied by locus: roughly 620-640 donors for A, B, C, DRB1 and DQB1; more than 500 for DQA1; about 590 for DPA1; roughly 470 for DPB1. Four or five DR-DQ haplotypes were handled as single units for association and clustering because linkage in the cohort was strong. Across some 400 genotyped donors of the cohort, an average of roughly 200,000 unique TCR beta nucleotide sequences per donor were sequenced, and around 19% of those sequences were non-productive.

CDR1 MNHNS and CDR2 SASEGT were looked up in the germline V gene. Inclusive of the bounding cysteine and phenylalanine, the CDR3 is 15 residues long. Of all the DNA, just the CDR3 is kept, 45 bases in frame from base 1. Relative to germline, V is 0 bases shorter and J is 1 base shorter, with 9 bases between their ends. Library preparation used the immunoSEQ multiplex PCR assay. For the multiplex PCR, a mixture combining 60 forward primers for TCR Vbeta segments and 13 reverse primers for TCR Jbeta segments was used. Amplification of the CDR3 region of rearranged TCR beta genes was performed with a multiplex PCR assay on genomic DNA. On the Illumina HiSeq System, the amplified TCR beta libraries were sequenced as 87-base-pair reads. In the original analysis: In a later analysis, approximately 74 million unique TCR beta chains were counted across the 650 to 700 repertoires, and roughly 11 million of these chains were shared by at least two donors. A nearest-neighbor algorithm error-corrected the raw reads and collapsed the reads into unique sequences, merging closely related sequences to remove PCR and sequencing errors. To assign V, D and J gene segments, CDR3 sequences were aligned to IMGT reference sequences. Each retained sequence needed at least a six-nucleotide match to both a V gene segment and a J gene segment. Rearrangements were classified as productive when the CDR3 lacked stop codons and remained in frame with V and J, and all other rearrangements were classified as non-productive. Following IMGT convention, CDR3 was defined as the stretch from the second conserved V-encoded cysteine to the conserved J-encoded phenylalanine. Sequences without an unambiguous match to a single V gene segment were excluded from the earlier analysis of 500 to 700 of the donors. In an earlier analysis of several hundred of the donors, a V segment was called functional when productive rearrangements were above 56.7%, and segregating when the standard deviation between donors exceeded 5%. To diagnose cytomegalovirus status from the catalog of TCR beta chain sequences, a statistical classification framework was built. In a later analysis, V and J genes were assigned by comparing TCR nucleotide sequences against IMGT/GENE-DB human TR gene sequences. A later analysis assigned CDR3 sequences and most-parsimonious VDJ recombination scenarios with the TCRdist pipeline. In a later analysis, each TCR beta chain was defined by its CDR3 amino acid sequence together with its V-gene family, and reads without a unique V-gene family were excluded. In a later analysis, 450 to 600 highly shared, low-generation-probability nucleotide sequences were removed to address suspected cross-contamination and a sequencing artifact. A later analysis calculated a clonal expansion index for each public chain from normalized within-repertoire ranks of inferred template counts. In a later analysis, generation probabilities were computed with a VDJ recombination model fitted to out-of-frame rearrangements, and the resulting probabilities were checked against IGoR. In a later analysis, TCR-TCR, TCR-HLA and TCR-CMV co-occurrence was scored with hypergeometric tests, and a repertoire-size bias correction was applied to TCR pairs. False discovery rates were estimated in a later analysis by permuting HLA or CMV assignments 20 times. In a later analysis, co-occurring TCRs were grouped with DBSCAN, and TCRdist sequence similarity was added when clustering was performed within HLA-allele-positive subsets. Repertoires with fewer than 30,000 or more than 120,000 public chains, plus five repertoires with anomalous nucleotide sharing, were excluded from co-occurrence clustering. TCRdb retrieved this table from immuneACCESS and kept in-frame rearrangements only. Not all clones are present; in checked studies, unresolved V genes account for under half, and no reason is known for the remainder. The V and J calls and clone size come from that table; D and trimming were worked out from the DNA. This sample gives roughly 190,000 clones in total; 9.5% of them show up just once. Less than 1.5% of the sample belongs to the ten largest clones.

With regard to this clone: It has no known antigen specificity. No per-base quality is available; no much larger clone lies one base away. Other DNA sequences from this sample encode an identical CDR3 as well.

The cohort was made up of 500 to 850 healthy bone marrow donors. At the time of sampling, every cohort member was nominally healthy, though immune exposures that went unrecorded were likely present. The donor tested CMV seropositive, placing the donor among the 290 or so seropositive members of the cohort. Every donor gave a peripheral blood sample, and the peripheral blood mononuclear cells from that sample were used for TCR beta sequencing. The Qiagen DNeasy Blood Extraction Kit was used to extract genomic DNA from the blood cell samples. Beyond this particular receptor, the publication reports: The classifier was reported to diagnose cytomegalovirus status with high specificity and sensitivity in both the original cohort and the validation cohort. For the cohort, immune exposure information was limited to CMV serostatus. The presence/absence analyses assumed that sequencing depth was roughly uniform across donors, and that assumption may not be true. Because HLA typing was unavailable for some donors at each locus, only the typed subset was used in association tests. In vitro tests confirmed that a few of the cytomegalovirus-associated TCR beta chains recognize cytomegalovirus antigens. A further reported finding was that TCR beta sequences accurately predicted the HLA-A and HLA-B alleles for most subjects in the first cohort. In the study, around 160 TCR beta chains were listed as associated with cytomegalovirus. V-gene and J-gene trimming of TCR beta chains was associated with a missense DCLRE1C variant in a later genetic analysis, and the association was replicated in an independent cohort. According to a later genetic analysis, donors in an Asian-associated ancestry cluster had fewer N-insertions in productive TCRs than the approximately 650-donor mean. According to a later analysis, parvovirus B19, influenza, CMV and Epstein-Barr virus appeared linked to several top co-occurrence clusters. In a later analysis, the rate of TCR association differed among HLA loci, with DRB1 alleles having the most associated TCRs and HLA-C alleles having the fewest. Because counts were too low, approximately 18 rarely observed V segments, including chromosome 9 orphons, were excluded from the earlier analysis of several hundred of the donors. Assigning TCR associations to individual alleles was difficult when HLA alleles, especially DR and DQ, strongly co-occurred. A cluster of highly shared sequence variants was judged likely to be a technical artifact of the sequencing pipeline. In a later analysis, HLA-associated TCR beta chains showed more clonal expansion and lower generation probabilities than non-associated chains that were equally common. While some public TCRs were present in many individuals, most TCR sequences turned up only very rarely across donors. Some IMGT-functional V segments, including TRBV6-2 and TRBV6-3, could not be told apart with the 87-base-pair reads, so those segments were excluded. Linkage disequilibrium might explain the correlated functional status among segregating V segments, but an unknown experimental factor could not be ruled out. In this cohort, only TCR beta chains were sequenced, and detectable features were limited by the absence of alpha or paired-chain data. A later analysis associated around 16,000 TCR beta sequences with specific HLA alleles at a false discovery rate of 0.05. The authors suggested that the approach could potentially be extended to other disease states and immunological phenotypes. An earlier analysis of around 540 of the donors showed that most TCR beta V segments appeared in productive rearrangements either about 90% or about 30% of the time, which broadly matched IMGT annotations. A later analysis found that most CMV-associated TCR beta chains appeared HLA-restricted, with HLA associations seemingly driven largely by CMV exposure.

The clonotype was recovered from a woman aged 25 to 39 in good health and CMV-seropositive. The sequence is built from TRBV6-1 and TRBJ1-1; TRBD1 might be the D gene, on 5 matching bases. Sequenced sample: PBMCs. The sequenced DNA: TGTGCCAGCAGTGAAGCCCAGGGTTGGAACACTGAAGCTTTCTTT. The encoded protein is CASSEAQGWNTEAFF.